This passage covers 19 T cell receptor beta chains from one sample sequenced in a study of shared clonotypes between healthy human individuals. The method was immunoSEQ multiplex PCR; TCRdb's version includes in-frame clones alone and lacks a portion of them. Of around 480,000 clones listed, about three quarters are singletons. Sequencing was carried out using PBMCs. The receptors shown here come from a woman aged 40 to 50 in good health. Some clones in this sample may be carry-over from other donors' samples.

The V call is TRBV29-1, the J call TRBJ2-3; 11 bases agree with TRBD2. The CDR3 spans 15 residues. The germline CDR1 and CDR2 sequences are SQVTM and ANQGSEA. Trimming took 6 bases from V and 2 from J; bases not matched to a gene: 7. CDR3 DNA sequence: TGCAGCGTGCCACAGGGACTAGCGGACACAGATACGCAGTATTTT. Translating it yields CSVPQGLADTDTQYF.

In its sample, this clone was seen once. The V and J genes are TRBV5-1 and TRBJ2-3; 7 nucleotides agree with TRBD1. This CDR3 region has 13 residues. V gave up 4 bases and J gave up 5 bases; unmatched junction bases: 4. Looked up from germline, CDR1 is SGHRS and CDR2 is YFSETQ. For the CDR3, the DNA is TGCGCCAGCAGCGGGGACAGCCTAGATACGCAGTATTTT. This encodes CASSGDSLDTQYF.

The chain couples TRBV30 to TRBJ2-5; 10 bases map to TRBD2. V was pared by 0 bases and J by 4 bases, with 5 bases of the junction left unmatched. The CDR3 is made up of 15 amino acids. Germline CDR1 reads GTSNPN; CDR2 reads SVGIG (reference sequence). The DNA of the CDR3 is TGTGCCTGGAGTGTAGGGCTAGCGGGAGTAGAGACCCAGTACTTC. Protein: CAWSVGLAGVETQYF.

This clone came up a few times. The V and J genes are TRBV28 and TRBJ1-3, with a tentative D call TRBD1 (6 bases). V was clipped by 2 bases and J by 4 bases, with 12 bases between them. Germline V lookup: CDR1 MDHEN, CDR2 SYDVKM. CDR3 length: 15 residues. The CDR3 loop is CASSLDVRGGNTIYF. CDR3 in DNA: TGTGCCAGCAGTTTAGATGTCAGGGGAGGAAACACCATATATTTT.

This clone was seen only a few times. CDR3 coding DNA: TGTGCCAGCAGCTTAGGTAGCCAGATTTATGGCTACACCTTC. Its protein is CASSLGSQIYGYTF. The chain joins TRBV7-8 to TRBJ1-2; D is unclear. The CDR3 is 14 residues long. Germline V gene sequence: CDR1 SGHVS, CDR2 FQNEAQ. V lost 1 base and J lost 5, with 11 bases in between.

The CDR3 sequence: CASSREDDIQYF. CDR3 DNA sequence: TGCGCCAGCAGCCGGGAGGACGACATTCAGTACTTC. The chain uses TRBV4-1 and TRBJ2-4, with D tentatively TRBD2 (6 bases). Per the germline V gene, CDR1 is MGHRA and CDR2 is YSYEKL. The germline V and J ends were trimmed by 4 bases and 8 bases, with 9 bases remaining between them. This CDR3 is 12 amino acids long.

The V and J genes are TRBV6-1 and TRBJ2-6; D not resolved. The CDR3 has 14 amino acids. V dropped 6 bases and J dropped 1 base, with 7 bases sitting between them. Looked up from germline, CDR1 is MNHNS and CDR2 is SASEGT. Here the CDR3 reads CASSRLSGANVLTF. DNA for the CDR3: TGTGCCAGCAGCCGACTTTCTGGGGCCAACGTCCTGACTTTC.

The chain recombines TRBV15 with TRBJ2-5; no clear D. With 8 bases removed from V and 4 bases from J, the gap between germline ends came to 14 bases. The CDR3 consists of 13 residues. The germline V gene has CDR1 LNHNV and CDR2 YYDKDF (reference sequence). The CDR3 region has the DNA TGTGCCACCGAAGAAAAGAATGGAGAGACCCAGTACTTC. The encoded protein is CATEEKNGETQYF.

J is TRBJ2-7 and V is TRBV28; D perhaps matches TRBD2 (6 bases). Trimming removed 1 base from V and 4 bases from J, with 11 bases in between. Germline CDR1 and CDR2: MDHEN and SYDVKM. The CDR3 has 14 amino acids. As DNA, the CDR3 is TGTGCCAGCAGTTTATACGGAGGGAAGTACGAGCAGTACTTC. Protein sequence: CASSLYGGKYEQYF.

The gene calls are TRBV4-1 and TRBJ2-1; TRBD2 might be the D (6 bases). V lost 4 bases and J lost 6, with 19 bases in between. Germline assignment: CDR1 MGHRA and CDR2 YSYEKL. This CDR3 has 16 residues. In DNA, the CDR3 is TGCGCCAGCAGCCGAGACGGGGCGGCGGGAAGCAATGAGCAGTTCTTC. Residues: CASSRDGAAGSNEQFF.

The V gene is TRBV29-1, the J gene TRBJ1-2; tentatively, D is TRBD1 (6 bases). The CDR3 runs 16 residues. Germline-derived CDR1 and CDR2 are SQVTM and ANQGSEA. Trimming stripped 6 bases from V and 9 bases from J, with 29 bases between. In DNA form, the CDR3 reads TGCAGCGTGGTGATTCGACTACAGGGCTCGGGTAGTAGCTACACCTTC. The encoded protein is CSVVIRLQGSGSSYTF.

This clone has a handful of counts. This sequence joins TRBV5-6 and TRBJ2-1, with 9 bases that match TRBD2. This CDR3 has 15 amino acids. V trimming: 7 bases; J trimming: 7 bases; junction bases outside the gene matches: 12. Per the germline V gene, CDR1 is SGHDT and CDR2 is YYEEEE. In DNA, the CDR3 is TGTGCCAGCCACAGGGAGCGGGGGGCCTGGAATGAGCAGTTCTTC. Translating it yields CASHRERGAWNEQFF. The full variable domain, rest sourced from reference TRBV5-6 and TRBJ2-1, is DAGVTQSPTHLIKTRGQQVTLRCSPKSGHDTVSWYQQALGQGPQFIFQYYEEEERQRGNFPDRFSGHQFPNYSSELNVNALLLGDSALYLCASHRERGAWNEQFFGPGTRLTVL.

Details on this clone: One end of the junction fails to match germline, which may point to a read error. The V call is TRBV2, the J call TRBJ1-1; D unclear. There are 13 residues in the CDR3. The germline gives CDR1 SNHLY, CDR2 FYNNEI. CDR3 DNA: TGTGCCAGCAGAGAAGACCGGAACACTGAAGCTTTCTTT. This codes for CASREDRNTEAFF.

About this clone: Its ends do not fully match the called genes, so a read error is possible. The chain carries TRBV7-3 and TRBJ2-3, with D perhaps TRBD1 (6 bases). CDR1 and CDR2 (germline): SGHTA, FQGTGA. This CDR3 has 16 residues. CDR3 loop: CASILKGDTSTDTQYF. CDR3 DNA sequence: TGTGCCAGCATCTTAAAGGGGGATACTAGCACAGATACGCAGTATTTT.

The chain couples TRBV9 to TRBJ2-1; 10 bases match TRBD2. Germline loops: CDR1 SGDLS, CDR2 YYNGEE. V gave up 4 bases and J gave up 5 bases; unmatched junction bases: 9. The CDR3 is 16 amino acids. Written as DNA, the CDR3 is TGTGCCAGCAGCCCACTAGCGGGATTTGCCAACAATGAGCAGTTCTTC. It encodes CASSPLAGFANNEQFF.

The chain uses TRBV18 and TRBJ2-1; unclear D gene. From germline, CDR1 is KGHSH and CDR2 LQKENI. The CDR3 length is 15 residues. V was pared by 0 bases and J by 6 bases, with 12 bases between. DNA of the CDR3: TGTGCCAGCTCACCACCCATCGCCTGGGCCAATGAGCAGTTCTTC. Its protein product is CASSPPIAWANEQFF.

The rearrangement uses TRBV10-2 and TRBJ2-7; 9 bases line up with TRBD2. The CDR3 has 16 amino acids. The V and J ends lost 6 bases and 5 bases, in that order; junction bases with no gene match: 14. Germline-derived CDR1 and CDR2 are WSHSY and SAAADI. CDR3 coding DNA: TGCGCCAGCAGCTGGCGGGCGGGGGGGCGCAACCACGAGCAGTACTTC. As protein: CASSWRAGGRNHEQYF.

The V gene is TRBV2, the J gene TRBJ2-3, with D perhaps TRBD1 or TRBD2 (6 bases each). With 10 bases removed from V and 8 bases from J, the gap between germline ends came to 13 bases. The CDR3 has 11 amino acids. CDR1 and CDR2 (germline): SNHLY, FYNNEI. The CDR3 here is CATREGGTQYF. Here the CDR3 DNA reads TGTGCCACCCGAGAGGGGGGTACGCAGTATTTT. Combining the CDR3 with reference TRBV2 and TRBJ2-3 gives the whole variable domain EPEVTQTPSHQVTQMGQEVILRCVPISNHLYFYWYRQILGQKVEFLVSFYNNEISEKSEIFDDQFSVERPDGSNFTLKIRSTKLEDSAMYFCATREGGTQYFGPGTRLTVL.

This chain uses TRBV5-4 with TRBJ2-7; 14 bases line up with TRBD2. The junction had 4 bases not matched to a gene; V was cut back by 4 bases and J by 1 base. The germline gives CDR1 SGHNT, CDR2 YYREEE (reference sequence). CDR3 size: 16 residues. CDR3 protein: CASSPRTSGRSYEQYF. CDR3 coding DNA: TGTGCCAGCAGCCCCCGGACTAGCGGGAGGTCCTACGAGCAGTACTTC.